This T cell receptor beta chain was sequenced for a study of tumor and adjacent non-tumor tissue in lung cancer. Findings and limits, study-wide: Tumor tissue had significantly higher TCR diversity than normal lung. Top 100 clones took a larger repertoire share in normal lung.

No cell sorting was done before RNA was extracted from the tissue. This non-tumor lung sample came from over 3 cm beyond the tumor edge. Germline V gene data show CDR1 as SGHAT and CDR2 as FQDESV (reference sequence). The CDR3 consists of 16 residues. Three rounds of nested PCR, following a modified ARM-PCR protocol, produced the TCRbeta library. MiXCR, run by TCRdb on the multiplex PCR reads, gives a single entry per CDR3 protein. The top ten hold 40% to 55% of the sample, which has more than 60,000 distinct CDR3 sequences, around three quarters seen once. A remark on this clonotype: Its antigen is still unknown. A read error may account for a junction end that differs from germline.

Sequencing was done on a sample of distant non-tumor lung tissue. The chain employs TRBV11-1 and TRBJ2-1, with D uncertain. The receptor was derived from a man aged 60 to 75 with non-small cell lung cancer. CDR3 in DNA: TGTGCCAGCGGCTTAGTTCCGGTGAGCTCCTATAATGAGCAGTTCTTC. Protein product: CASGLVPVSSYNEQFF.